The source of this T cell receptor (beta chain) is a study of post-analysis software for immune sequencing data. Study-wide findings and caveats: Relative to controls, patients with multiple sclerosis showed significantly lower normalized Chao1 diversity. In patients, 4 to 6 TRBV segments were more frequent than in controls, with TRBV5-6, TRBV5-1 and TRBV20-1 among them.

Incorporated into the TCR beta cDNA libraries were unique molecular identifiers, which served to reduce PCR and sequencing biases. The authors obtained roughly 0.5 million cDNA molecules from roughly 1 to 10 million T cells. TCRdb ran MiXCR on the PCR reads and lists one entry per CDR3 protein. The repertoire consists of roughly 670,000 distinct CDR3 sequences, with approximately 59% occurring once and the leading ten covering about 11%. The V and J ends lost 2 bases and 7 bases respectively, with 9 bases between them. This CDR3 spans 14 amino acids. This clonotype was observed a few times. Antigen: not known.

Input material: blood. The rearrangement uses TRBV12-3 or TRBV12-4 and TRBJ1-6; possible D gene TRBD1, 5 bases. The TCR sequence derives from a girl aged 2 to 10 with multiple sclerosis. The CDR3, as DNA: TGTGCCAGCAGTTTAACGGGGGAAAATTCACCCCTCCACTTT. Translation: CASSLTGENSPLHF.